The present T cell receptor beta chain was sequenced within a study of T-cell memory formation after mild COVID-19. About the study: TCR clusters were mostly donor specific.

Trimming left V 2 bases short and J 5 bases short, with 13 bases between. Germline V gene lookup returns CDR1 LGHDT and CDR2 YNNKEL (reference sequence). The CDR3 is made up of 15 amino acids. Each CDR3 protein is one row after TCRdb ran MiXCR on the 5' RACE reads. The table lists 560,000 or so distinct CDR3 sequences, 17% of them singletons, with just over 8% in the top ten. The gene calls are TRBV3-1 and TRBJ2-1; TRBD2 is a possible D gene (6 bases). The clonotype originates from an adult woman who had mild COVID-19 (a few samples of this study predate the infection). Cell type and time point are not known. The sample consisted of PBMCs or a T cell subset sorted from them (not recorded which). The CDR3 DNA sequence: TGTGCCAGCAGCCAAACCTCCCGGGGGAACAATGAGCAGTTCTTC. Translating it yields CASSQTSRGNNEQFF.